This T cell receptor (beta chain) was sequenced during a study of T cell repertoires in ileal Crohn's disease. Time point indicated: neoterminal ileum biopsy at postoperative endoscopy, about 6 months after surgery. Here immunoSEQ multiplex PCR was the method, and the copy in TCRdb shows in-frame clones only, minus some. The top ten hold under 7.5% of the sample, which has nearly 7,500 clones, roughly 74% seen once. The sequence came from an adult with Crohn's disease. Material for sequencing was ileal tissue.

This CDR3 reads CASSLTDSYGYTF. As DNA, the CDR3 is TGTGCCAGCAGTTTGACAGACAGCTATGGCTACACCTTC. This chain connects TRBV28 to TRBJ1-2, with a weak D call TRBD1 (5 bases). The CDR3 spans 13 residues. Germline values: CDR1 MDHEN, CDR2 SYDVKM. V dropped 3 bases and J dropped 4 bases, with 9 bases sitting between them.